This T cell receptor (beta chain) emerged from a study of blood T cell repertoires in COVID-19. Here immunoSEQ multiplex PCR was the method, and the copy in TCRdb shows in-frame clones only, minus some. The profile shows over 200,000 clones, approximately 86% of them singletons. The V end was cut by 4 bases, the J end by 1 base, with 7 bases between. The CDR3 length is 13 residues. CDR1 is SGHRS and CDR2 is YFSETQ in the germline V gene. V usage is TRBV5-1 and J usage is TRBJ2-3; tentatively, D is TRBD1 (5 bases). The receptor was isolated from a woman in her twenties or thirties who had been exposed to COVID-19. The sample consisted of PBMCs or T cells enriched from blood (not recorded which). This CDR3 reads CASSQGGTDTQYF. The CDR3, as DNA: TGCGCCAGCAGCCAAGGGGGCACAGATACGCAGTATTTT.